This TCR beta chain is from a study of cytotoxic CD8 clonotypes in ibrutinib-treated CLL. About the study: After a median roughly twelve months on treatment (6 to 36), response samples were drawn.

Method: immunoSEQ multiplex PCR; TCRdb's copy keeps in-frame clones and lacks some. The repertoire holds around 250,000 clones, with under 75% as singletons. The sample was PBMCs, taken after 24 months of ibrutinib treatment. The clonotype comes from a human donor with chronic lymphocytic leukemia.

In DNA form, the CDR3 reads TGCAGCGTTCTGGAACGGGAGGGCCGAAATGAGCAGTTCTTC. Translation gives CSVLEREGRNEQFF. The rearrangement links TRBV29-1 to TRBJ2-1; 8 nucleotides align to TRBD2. Germline assignment: CDR1 SQVTM and CDR2 ANQGSEA. V was pared by 5 bases and J by 7 bases, with 10 bases of the junction left unmatched. The CDR3 has 14 amino acids.